This TCR beta chain was observed in a study of T cell changes during pregnancy in multiple sclerosis. Clones were read by immunoSEQ multiplex PCR, and TCRdb kept only the in-frame ones, dropping some. Among roughly 76,000 clones listed, around nine tenths were seen once. This clone was seen a few times. The V gene's germline CDR1 is SNHLY and CDR2 FYNNEI. Trimming stripped 5 bases from V and 0 bases from J, with 11 bases between. The CDR3 totals 15 residues. Sequenced material: CD4+ T cells from peripheral blood mononuclear cells, taken after pregnancy. This TCR derives from a female donor with multiple sclerosis, enrolled in a pregnancy study. This chain uses TRBV2 with TRBJ1-3; D is ambiguous. CDR3 region: CASSTGVTSGNTIYF. CDR3 nucleotides: TGTGCCAGCAGTACCGGGGTGACCTCTGGAAACACCATATATTTT.